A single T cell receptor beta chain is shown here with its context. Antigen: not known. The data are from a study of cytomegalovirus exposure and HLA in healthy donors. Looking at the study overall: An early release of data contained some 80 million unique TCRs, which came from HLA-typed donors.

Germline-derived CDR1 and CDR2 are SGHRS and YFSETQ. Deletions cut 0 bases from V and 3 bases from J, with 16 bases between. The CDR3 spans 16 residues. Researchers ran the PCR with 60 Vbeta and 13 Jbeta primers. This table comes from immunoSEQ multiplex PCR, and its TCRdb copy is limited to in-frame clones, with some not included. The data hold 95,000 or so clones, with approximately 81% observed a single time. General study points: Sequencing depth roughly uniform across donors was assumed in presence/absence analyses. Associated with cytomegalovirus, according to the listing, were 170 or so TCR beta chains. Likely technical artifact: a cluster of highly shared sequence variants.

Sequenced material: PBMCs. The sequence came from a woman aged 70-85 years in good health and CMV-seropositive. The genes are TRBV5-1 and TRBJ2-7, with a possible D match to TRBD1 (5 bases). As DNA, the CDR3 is TGCGCCAGCAGCTTGGGCATCGGACAATTCAGCTACGAGCAGTACTTC. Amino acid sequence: CASSLGIGQFSYEQYF.